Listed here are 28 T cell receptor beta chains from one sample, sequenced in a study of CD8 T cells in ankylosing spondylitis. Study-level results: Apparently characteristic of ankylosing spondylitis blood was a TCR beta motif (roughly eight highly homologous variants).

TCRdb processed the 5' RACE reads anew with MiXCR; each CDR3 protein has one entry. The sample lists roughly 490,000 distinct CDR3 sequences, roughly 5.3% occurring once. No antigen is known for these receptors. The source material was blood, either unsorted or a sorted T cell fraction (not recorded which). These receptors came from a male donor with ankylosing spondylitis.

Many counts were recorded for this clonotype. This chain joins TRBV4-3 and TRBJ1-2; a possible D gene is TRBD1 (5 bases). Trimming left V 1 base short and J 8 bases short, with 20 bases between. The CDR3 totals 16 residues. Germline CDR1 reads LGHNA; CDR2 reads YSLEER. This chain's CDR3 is CASSQGLVTPRGGYTF. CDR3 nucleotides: TGCGCCAGCAGCCAAGGTCTCGTCACCCCACGGGGGGGCTACACCTTC.

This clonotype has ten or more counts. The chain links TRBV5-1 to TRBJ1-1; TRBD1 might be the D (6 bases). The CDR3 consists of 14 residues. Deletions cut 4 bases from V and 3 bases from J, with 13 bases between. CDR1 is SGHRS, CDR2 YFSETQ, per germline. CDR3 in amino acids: CASSTGPGDTEAFF. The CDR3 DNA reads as TGCGCCAGCAGCACCGGTCCAGGGGACACTGAAGCTTTCTTT.

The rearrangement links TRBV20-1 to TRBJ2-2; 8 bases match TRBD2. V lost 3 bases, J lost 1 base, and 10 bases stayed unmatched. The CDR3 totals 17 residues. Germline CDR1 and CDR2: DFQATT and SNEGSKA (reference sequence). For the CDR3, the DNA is TGCAGTGCTAGTCCGCCCCCGGGACTAGGGAACACCGGGGAGCTGTTTTTT. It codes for CSASPPPGLGNTGELFF.

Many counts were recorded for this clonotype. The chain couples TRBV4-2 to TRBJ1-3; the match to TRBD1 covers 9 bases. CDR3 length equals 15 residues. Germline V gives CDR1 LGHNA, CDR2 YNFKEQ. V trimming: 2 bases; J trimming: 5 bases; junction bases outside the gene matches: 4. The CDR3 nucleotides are TGTGCCAGCAGCCAAAACGGACAGGGGAGAAACACCATATATTTT. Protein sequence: CASSQNGQGRNTIYF.

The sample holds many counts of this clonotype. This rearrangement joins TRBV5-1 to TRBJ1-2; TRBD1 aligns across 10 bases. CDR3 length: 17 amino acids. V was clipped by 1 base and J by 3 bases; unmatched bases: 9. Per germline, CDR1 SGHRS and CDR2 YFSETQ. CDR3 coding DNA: TGCGCCAGCAGCTTGATGGGACAGGGGATAGAGGACTATGGCTACACCTTC. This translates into CASSLMGQGIEDYGYTF.

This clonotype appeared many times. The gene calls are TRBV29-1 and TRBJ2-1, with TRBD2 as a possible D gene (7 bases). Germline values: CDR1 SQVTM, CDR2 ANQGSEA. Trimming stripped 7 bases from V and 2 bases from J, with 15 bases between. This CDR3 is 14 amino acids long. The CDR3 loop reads CSGRGGATYNEQFF. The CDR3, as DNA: TGCAGCGGTAGGGGGGGAGCCACCTACAATGAGCAGTTCTTC.

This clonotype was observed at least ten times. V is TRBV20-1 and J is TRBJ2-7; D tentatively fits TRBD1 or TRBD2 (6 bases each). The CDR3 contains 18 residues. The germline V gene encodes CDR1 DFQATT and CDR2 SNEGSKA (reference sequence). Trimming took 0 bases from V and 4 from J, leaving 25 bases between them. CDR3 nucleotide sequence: TGCAGTGCTAGAGATGGTGCCCGGGGGCTGTTAGAGGGTTACGAGCAGTACTTC. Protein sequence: CSARDGARGLLEGYEQYF.

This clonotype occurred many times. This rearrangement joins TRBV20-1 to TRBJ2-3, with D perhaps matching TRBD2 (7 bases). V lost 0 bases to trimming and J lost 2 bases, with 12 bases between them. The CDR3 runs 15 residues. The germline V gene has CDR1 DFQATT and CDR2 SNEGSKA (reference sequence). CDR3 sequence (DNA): TGCAGTGCTAGAGATCGGCGGGGGCCCACAGATACGCAGTATTTT. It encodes CSARDRRGPTDTQYF.

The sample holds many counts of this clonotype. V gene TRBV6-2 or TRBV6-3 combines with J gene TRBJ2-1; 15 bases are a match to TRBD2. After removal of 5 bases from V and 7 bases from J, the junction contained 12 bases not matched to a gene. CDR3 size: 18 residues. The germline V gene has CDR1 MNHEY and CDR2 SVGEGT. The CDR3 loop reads CASSRPGTSGGMRNEQFF. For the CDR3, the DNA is TGTGCCAGCAGTCGACCCGGGACTAGCGGGGGGATGAGGAATGAGCAGTTCTTC.

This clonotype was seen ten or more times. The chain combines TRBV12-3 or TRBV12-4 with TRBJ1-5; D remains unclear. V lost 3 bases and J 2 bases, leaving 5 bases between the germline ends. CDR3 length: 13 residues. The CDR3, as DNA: TGTGCCAGCAGTTTCATGGGCAATCAGCCCCAGCATTTT. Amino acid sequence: CASSFMGNQPQHF.

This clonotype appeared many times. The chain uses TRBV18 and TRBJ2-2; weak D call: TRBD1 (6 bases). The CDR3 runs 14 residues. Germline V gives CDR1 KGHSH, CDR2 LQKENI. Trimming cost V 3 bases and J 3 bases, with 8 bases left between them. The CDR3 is CASSPGQYTGELFF. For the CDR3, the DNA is TGTGCCAGCTCACCCGGACAGTACACCGGGGAGCTGTTTTTT.

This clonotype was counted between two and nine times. CDR3 coding DNA: TGTGCCAGCAGTCCCCTGGCAGGGGGCGATCAGCCCCAGCATTTT. Encoded protein: CASSPLAGGDQPQHF. The V gene is TRBV28, the J gene TRBJ1-5; 8 bases match TRBD1. The CDR3 runs 15 residues. Germline-derived CDR1 and CDR2 are MDHEN and SYDVKM. The J segment lost 5 bases and the V segment lost 5 bases, leaving 8 bases of the junction unmatched.

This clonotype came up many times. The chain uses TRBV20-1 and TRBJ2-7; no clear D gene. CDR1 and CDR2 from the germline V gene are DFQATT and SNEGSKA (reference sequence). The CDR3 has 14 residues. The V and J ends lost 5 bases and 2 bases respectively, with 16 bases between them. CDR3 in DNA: TGCAGTGCTGATCTAATAGGTCCAACCTACGAGCAGTACTTC. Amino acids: CSADLIGPTYEQYF.

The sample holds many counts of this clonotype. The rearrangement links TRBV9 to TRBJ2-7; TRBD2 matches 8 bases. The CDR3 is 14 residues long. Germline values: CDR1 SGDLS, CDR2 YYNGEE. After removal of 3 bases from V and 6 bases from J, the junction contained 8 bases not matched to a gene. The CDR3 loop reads CASSGMSGSAEQYF. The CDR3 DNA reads TGTGCCAGCAGCGGAATGAGCGGGAGCGCCGAGCAGTACTTC.

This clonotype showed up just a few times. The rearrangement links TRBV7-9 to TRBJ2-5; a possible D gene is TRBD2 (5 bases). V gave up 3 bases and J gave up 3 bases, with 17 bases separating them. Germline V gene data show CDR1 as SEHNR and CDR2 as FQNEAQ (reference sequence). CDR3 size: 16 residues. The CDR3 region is CASSFFFGDAEETQYF. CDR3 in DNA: TGTGCCAGCAGCTTTTTTTTCGGGGATGCGGAAGAGACCCAGTACTTC.

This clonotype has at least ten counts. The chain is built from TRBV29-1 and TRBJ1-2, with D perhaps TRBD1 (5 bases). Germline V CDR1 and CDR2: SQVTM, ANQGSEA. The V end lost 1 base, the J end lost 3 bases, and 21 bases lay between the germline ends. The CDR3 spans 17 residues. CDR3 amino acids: CSVEVLRQTVLDYGYTF. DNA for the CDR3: TGCAGCGTTGAAGTGCTTCGACAGACCGTTCTAGACTATGGCTACACCTTC.

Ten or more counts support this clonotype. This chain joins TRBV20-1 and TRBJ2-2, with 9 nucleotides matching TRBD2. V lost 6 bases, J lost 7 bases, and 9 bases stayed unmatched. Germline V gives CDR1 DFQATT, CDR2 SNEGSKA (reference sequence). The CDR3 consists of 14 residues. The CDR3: CSAIAGEVFGELFF. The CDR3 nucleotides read TGCAGTGCGATAGCGGGAGAAGTGTTCGGGGAGCTGTTTTTT.

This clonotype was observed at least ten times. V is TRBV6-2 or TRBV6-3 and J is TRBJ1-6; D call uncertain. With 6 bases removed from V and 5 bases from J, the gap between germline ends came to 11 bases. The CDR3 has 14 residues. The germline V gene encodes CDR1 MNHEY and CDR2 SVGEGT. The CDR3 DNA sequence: TGTGCCAGCAGAAAAGGAGGAGATAATTCACCCCTCCACTTT. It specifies CASRKGGDNSPLHF.

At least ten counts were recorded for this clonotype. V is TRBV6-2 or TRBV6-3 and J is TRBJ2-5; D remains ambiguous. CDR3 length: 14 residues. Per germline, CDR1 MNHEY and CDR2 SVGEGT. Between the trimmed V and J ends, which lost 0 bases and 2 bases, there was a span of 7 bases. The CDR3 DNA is TGTGCCAGCAGTTACTCGATTCTGCAAGAGACCCAGTACTTC. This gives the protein CASSYSILQETQYF.

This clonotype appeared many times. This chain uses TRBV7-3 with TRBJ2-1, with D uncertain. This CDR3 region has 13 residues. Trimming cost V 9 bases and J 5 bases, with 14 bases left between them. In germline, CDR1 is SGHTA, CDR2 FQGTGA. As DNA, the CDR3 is TGTGCCAGTAGCCAAAGGCGTCACAATGAGCAGTTCTTC. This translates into CASSQRRHNEQFF.

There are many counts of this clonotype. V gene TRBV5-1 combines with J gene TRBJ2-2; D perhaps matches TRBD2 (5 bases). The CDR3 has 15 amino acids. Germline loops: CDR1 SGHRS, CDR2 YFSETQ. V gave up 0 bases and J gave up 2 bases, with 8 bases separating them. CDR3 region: CASSLGTPNTGELFF. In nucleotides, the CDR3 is TGCGCCAGCAGCTTGGGGACTCCTAACACCGGGGAGCTGTTTTTT. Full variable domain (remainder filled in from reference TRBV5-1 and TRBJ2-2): KAGVTQTPRYLIKTRGQQVTLSCSPISGHRSVSWYQQTPGQGLQFLFEYFSETQRNKGNFPGRFSGRQFSNSRSEMNVSTLELGDSALYLCASSLGTPNTGELFFGEGSRLTVL.

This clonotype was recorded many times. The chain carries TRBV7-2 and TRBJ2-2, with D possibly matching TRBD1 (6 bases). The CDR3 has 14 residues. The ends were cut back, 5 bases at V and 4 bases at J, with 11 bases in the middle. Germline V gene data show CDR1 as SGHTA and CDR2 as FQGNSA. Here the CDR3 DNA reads TGTGCCAGCAGCCGCACAGGGATCACCGGGGAGCTGTTTTTT. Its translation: CASSRTGITGELFF. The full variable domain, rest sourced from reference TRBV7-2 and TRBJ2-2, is GAGVSQSPSNKVTEKGKDVELRCDPISGHTALYWYRQSLGQGLEFLIYFQGNSAPDKSGLPSDRFSAERTGGSVSTLTIQRTQQEDSAVYLCASSRTGITGELFFGEGSRLTVL.

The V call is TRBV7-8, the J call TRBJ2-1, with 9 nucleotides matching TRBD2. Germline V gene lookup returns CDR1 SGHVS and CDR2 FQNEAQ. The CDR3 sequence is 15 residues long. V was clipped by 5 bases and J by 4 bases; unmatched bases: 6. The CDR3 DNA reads TGTGCCAGCAGCGGCGGGAGGGTTTCTTACAATGAGCAGTTCTTC. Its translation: CASSGGRVSYNEQFF.

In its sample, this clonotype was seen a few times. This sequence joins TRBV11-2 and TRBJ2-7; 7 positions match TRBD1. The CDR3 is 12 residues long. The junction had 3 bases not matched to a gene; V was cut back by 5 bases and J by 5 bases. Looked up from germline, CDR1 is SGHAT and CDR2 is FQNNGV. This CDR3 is CASSLTGDEQYF. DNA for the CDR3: TGTGCCAGCAGCCTAACAGGGGACGAGCAGTACTTC.

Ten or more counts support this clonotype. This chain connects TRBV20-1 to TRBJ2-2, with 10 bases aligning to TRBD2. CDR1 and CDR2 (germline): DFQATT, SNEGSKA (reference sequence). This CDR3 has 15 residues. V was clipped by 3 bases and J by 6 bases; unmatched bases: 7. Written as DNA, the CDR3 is TGCAGTGCTAGTGGTCTAGCGGGAGATGCCGGGGAGCTGTTTTTT. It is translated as CSASGLAGDAGELFF.

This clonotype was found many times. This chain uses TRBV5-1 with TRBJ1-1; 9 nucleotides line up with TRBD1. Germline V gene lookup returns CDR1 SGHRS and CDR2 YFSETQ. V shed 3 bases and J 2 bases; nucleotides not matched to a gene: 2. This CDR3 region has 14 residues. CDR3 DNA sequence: TGCGCCAGCAGCTGGGGACAGGGAAACACTGAAGCTTTCTTT. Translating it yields CASSWGQGNTEAFF.

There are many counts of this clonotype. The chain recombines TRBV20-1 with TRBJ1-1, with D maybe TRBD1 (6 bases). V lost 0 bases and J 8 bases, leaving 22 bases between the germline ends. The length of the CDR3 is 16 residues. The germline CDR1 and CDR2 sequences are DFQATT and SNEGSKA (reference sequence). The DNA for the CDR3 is TGCAGTGCTAGAGATCCTCGTCGGGACCAAAGGGGGGAAGCTTTCTTT. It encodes CSARDPRRDQRGEAFF.

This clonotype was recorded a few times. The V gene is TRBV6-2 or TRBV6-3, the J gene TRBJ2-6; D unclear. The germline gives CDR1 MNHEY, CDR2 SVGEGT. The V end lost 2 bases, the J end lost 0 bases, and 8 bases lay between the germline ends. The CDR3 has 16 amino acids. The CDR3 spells CASSYHGRSGANVLTF. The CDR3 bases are TGTGCCAGCAGTTACCACGGCCGCTCTGGGGCCAACGTCCTGACTTTC.